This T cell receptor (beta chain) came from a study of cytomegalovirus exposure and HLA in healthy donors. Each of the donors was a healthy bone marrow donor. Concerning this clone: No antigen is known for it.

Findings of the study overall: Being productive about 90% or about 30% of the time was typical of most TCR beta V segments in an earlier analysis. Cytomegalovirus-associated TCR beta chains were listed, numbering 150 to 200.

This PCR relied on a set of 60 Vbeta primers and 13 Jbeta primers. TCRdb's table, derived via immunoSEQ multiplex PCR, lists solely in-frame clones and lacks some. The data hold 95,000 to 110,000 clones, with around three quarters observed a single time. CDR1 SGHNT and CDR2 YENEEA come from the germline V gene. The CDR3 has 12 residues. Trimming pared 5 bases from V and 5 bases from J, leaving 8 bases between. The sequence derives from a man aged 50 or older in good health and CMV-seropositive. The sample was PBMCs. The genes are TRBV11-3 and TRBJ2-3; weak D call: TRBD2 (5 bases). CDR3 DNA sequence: TGTGCCAGCAGCCAAGAGGGAGATACGCAGTATTTT. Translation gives CASSQEGDTQYF. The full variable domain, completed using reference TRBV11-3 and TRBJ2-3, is EAGVVQSPRYKIIEKKQPVAFWCNPISGHNTLYWYLQNLGQGPELLIRYENEEAVDDSQLPKDRFSAERLKGVDSTLKIQPAELGDSAVYLCASSQEGDTQYFGPGTRLTVL.